Listed here are 21 T cell receptor beta chains from one sample, sequenced in a study of CD8 T cells in ankylosing spondylitis. General study points: Apparently characteristic of ankylosing spondylitis blood was a TCR beta motif (fewer than ten highly homologous variants).

TCRdb itself ran the 5' RACE reads through MiXCR, one entry per CDR3 protein. The profile covers over 600,000 distinct CDR3 sequences, with around 19% appearing a single time and about a fifth taken by the ten largest. These receptors lack a known antigen. Sequenced: blood, either unsorted or a sorted T cell fraction (not recorded which). These receptors were taken from a male donor with ankylosing spondylitis.

The V call is TRBV6-5, the J call TRBJ2-5, with no clear D. The CDR3 covers 13 residues. The V end lost 4 bases, the J end lost 2 bases, and 8 bases lay between the germline ends. Germline assignment: CDR1 MNHEY and CDR2 SVGAGI. CDR3 sequence: CASSFWRQETQYF. The CDR3 DNA follows: TGTGCCAGCAGTTTTTGGCGGCAAGAGACCCAGTACTTC.

The gene calls are TRBV6-2 or TRBV6-3 and TRBJ2-6, with 8 bases that match TRBD1. With 5 bases clipped from V and 4 bases from J, the junction kept 7 bases outside the gene matches. The germline CDR1 and CDR2 sequences are MNHEY and SVGEGT. This CDR3 is built from 16 residues. The CDR3 region is CASSDDRGVGANVLTF. The CDR3 bases are TGTGCCAGCAGTGACGACAGGGGAGTCGGGGCCAACGTCCTGACTTTC.

The chain combines TRBV13 with TRBJ2-2; D might be TRBD2 (6 bases). The CDR3 is made up of 17 amino acids. In germline, CDR1 is PRHDT, CDR2 FYEKMQ (reference sequence). Trimming took 1 base from V and 0 from J, leaving 12 bases between them. CDR3 sequence reads: CASSLARGISNTGELFF. The CDR3 DNA reads as TGTGCCAGCAGCTTAGCCCGGGGGATATCGAACACCGGGGAGCTGTTTTTT.

This clonotype was recorded at least ten times. V gene TRBV29-1 combines with J gene TRBJ2-3; 9 bases are a match to TRBD1. The CDR3 covers 16 residues. V lost 5 bases to trimming and J lost 2 bases; unmatched junction nucleotides: 11. Germline V CDR1 and CDR2: SQVTM, ANQGSEA. CDR3 amino acids: CSVKTGTGFSTDTQYF. The CDR3, as DNA: TGCAGCGTTAAAACCGGGACAGGGTTTTCCACAGATACGCAGTATTTT.

This clonotype appeared many times. The chain employs TRBV12-3 or TRBV12-4 and TRBJ1-5; no definite D call. Trimming stripped 0 bases from V and 4 bases from J, with 7 bases between. The CDR3 has 14 amino acids. The CDR3 coding sequence is TGTGCCAGCAGTTTAGCGTCGGGAAATCAGCCCCAGCATTTT. As protein: CASSLASGNQPQHF.

This clonotype appeared a few times. The genes are TRBV10-3 and TRBJ2-1, with D unclear. Germline CDR1 reads ENHRY; CDR2 reads SYGVKD. The CDR3 runs 17 residues. Trimming stripped 0 bases from V and 1 base from J, with 13 bases between. The DNA of the CDR3 is TGTGCCATCAGTGAGTCGCCGGCCGCCAAATCCTACAATGAGCAGTTCTTC. Its translation is CAISESPAAKSYNEQFF.

This chain connects TRBV10-3 to TRBJ2-7; no clear D gene. Germline CDR1 reads ENHRY; CDR2 reads SYGVKD. The CDR3 length is 13 residues. The V and J ends lost 4 bases and 8 bases respectively, with 15 bases between them. The CDR3 nucleotides are TGTGCCATCAGTGGCGAGGCACGGACCCAGCAGTACTTC. It is translated as CAISGEARTQQYF.

The rearrangement joins TRBV4-1 to TRBJ1-5; no reliable D call. V was clipped by 0 bases and J by 3 bases, with 3 bases between them. The CDR3 consists of 13 residues. CDR1 and CDR2 from the germline V gene are MGHRA and YSYEKL. CDR3 nucleotide sequence: TGCGCCAGCAGCCAAGACTTCAATCAGCCCCAGCATTTT. Its protein product is CASSQDFNQPQHF.

This clonotype appeared many times. The rearrangement uses TRBV12-3 or TRBV12-4 and TRBJ1-1; 7 bases line up with TRBD1. With V trimmed by 6 bases and J by 5 bases, 9 bases remained unmatched. The CDR3 spans 14 residues. The CDR3 region is CASSQMTGLTEAFF. CDR3 bases: TGTGCCAGCAGCCAGATGACAGGGTTAACTGAAGCTTTCTTT.

J is TRBJ1-4 and V is TRBV3-1, with 7 bases fitting TRBD1. This CDR3 comprises 16 residues. J was trimmed by 2 bases and V by 5 bases; bases with no gene match: 8. The germline CDR1 and CDR2 sequences are LGHDT and YNNKEL (reference sequence). For the CDR3, the DNA is TGTGCCAGCAGCAGCCGGCCGGGACAGACTAATGAAAAACTGTTTTTT. Translating it yields CASSSRPGQTNEKLFF. Full variable domain (rest looked up from reference TRBV3-1 and TRBJ1-4): DTAVSQTPKYLVTQMGNDKSIKCEQNLGHDTMYWYKQDSKKFLKIMFSYNNKELIINETVPNRFSPKSPDKAHLNLHINSLELGDSAVYFCASSSRPGQTNEKLFFGSGTQLSVL.

The chain employs TRBV29-1 and TRBJ2-1; D may match TRBD1 or TRBD2 (5 bases each). CDR3 size: 12 residues. V lost 7 bases, J lost 4 bases, and 11 bases lay in between. The germline CDR1 and CDR2 sequences are SQVTM and ANQGSEA. CDR3 amino acids: CSGGTSYNEQFF. The CDR3 DNA follows: TGCAGCGGGGGGACGTCTTACAATGAGCAGTTCTTC.

DNA for the CDR3: TGTGCCAGCAGCCCCCTGGACAGGACTGCCTATGGCTACACCTTC. The encoded protein is CASSPLDRTAYGYTF. The V call is TRBV5-6, the J call TRBJ1-2, with 7 bases aligning to TRBD1. This CDR3 region has 15 residues. V trimming: 4 bases; J trimming: 4 bases; junction bases outside the gene matches: 10. Germline V gives CDR1 SGHDT, CDR2 YYEEEE.

A single count supports this clonotype. V is TRBV28 and J is TRBJ2-2; D unclear. Germline V gene lookup returns CDR1 MDHEN and CDR2 SYDVKM. The CDR3 is made up of 15 amino acids. The V and J ends lost 2 bases and 2 bases respectively, with 9 bases between them. CDR3 in DNA: TGTGCCAGCAGTTTAATCCCACCTAACACCGGGGAGCTGTTTTTT. Its translation is CASSLIPPNTGELFF.

V usage is TRBV20-1 and J usage is TRBJ1-4; possibly TRBD1 for D (5 bases). CDR3 length: 10 amino acids. Deletions cut 5 bases from V and 16 bases from J, with 14 bases between. Germline CDR1 DFQATT, CDR2 SNEGSKA (reference sequence). CDR3 protein: CSAGSLGAFF. CDR3 coding DNA: TGCAGTGCTGGATCCCTTGGGGCGTTTTTT.

The J gene is TRBJ1-1, the V gene TRBV11-2; TRBD1 is a possible D gene (5 bases). V lost 0 bases, J lost 5 bases, and 13 bases lay in between. The CDR3 sequence is 15 residues long. Germline V gene lookup returns CDR1 SGHAT and CDR2 FQNNGV. The CDR3 region has the DNA TGTGCCAGCAGCTTAGATTGGGGCGCTGGTACTGAAGCTTTCTTT. Its translation is CASSLDWGAGTEAFF.

Many counts were recorded for this clonotype. This chain links TRBV12-3 or TRBV12-4 with TRBJ1-5, with D possibly TRBD1 on 6 matching bases. The CDR3 length is 16 residues. Trimming removed 4 bases at V and 0 bases at J, with 13 bases between. In DNA form, the CDR3 reads TGTGCCAGCAGTTCCCTGGACAGAATTAGCAATCAGCCCCAGCATTTT. Amino acids: CASSSLDRISNQPQHF.

The J gene is TRBJ2-3, the V gene TRBV9, with unresolved D. The CDR3 sequence is 16 residues long. Between the trimmed V and J ends, which lost 0 bases and 3 bases, there was a span of 14 bases. Germline values: CDR1 SGDLS, CDR2 YYNGEE. CDR3 amino acids: CASSVEAGVGTDTQYF. The CDR3 region has the DNA TGTGCCAGCAGCGTAGAAGCTGGGGTTGGAACAGATACGCAGTATTTT.

This clonotype occurred a few times. This chain connects TRBV5-6 to TRBJ2-1, with D maybe TRBD1 (5 bases). This CDR3 spans 16 amino acids. V was trimmed by 1 base and J by 4 bases, leaving 15 bases between them. Looked up from germline, CDR1 is SGHDT and CDR2 is YYEEEE. CDR3 DNA sequence: TGTGCCAGCAGCTTGCACACGGACACTCATTACAATGAGCAGTTCTTC. Protein: CASSLHTDTHYNEQFF.

The gene calls are TRBV10-3 and TRBJ2-3; D may be TRBD2 (6 bases). Germline V CDR1 and CDR2: ENHRY, SYGVKD. Trimming pared 7 bases from V and 3 bases from J, leaving 17 bases between. The CDR3 spans 15 residues. The CDR3 DNA is TGTGCCATCACACGCGGGGCGTCAGGGACAGATACGCAGTATTTT. This gives the protein CAITRGASGTDTQYF.

The chain joins TRBV15 to TRBJ2-5; weak D call: TRBD2 (6 bases). V shed 1 base and J shed 1 base, with 16 bases lying between them. Germline V gives CDR1 LNHNV, CDR2 YYDKDF (reference sequence). CDR3 length: 17 amino acids. For the CDR3, the DNA is TGTGCCACCAGCAGAGGGGAGGCGGCAGCCAGCCAAGAGACCCAGTACTTC. It translates to CATSRGEAAASQETQYF. The full variable domain, rest sourced from reference TRBV15 and TRBJ2-5, is DAMVIQNPRYQVTQFGKPVTLSCSQTLNHNVMYWYQQKSSQAPKLLFHYYDKDFNNEADTPDNFQSRRPNTSFCFLDIRSPGLGDTAMYLCATSRGEAAASQETQYFGPGTRLLVL.

This clonotype occurred a few times. The chain employs TRBV6-5 and TRBJ1-1; 7 bases align to TRBD1. This CDR3 region has 12 residues. V lost 5 bases, J lost 6 bases, and 3 bases stayed unmatched. CDR1 and CDR2 (germline): MNHEY, SVGAGI. The CDR3 reads CASSRDRSEAFF. CDR3 sequence (DNA): TGTGCCAGCAGTCGGGACAGATCTGAAGCTTTCTTT.